What follows are 25 T cell receptor beta chains derived from one specimen sequenced in a study of blood T cell repertoires in COVID-19. TCRdb's table, derived via immunoSEQ multiplex PCR, lists solely in-frame clones and lacks some. The table records about 500,000 clones, nearly 90% of them present only once. The sequenced sample consisted of peripheral blood. These receptors originate from a young man with COVID-19, enrolled during active disease.

V and J are TRBV19 and TRBJ1-1, with 9 nucleotides matching TRBD1. Germline CDR1 and CDR2: LNHDA and SQIVND (reference sequence). The CDR3 consists of 15 residues. The V segment lost 1 base and the J segment 6 bases; nucleotides outside the gene matches: 6. The CDR3 loop reads CASSIGGTGRPEAFF. The CDR3 DNA reads as TGTGCCAGTAGTATAGGCGGGACAGGGCGGCCTGAAGCTTTCTTT.

The rearrangement joins TRBV4-2 to TRBJ2-7; D unresolved. The V end lost 1 base, the J end lost 1 base, and 8 bases lay between the germline ends. CDR1 is LGHNA, CDR2 YNFKEQ, per germline. The CDR3 runs to 14 residues. The CDR3 region has the DNA TGTGCCAGCAGCCAAGTAGTCGCGTCCTACGAGCAGTACTTC. Its translation is CASSQVVASYEQYF.

CDR3 sequence reads: CASSSWDIYEQYF. CDR3 DNA: TGCGCCAGCAGCTCGTGGGACATCTACGAGCAGTACTTC. The chain combines TRBV5-1 with TRBJ2-7, with D perhaps matching TRBD1 (6 bases). Per germline, CDR1 SGHRS and CDR2 YFSETQ. The CDR3 covers 13 residues. V lost 3 bases to trimming and J lost 3 bases, with 10 bases between them.

The chain recombines TRBV7-8 with TRBJ2-3; 7 bases are a match to TRBD2. The trim removed 2 bases at V and 0 bases at J, leaving 5 bases unmatched. The CDR3 has 16 residues. CDR1 SGHVS and CDR2 FQNEAQ come from the germline V gene. The CDR3 DNA reads TGTGCCAGCAGCTTAATGATTAGCGGGAGCACAGATACGCAGTATTTT. Translation gives CASSLMISGSTDTQYF. The full variable domain, in which reference TRBV7-8 and TRBJ2-3 provide the parts outside the CDR3, is GAGVSQSPRYKVAKRGQDVALRCDPISGHVSLFWYQQALGQGPEFLTYFQNEAQLDKSGLPSDRFFAERPEGSVSTLKIQRTQQEDSAVYLCASSLMISGSTDTQYFGPGTRLTVL.

V usage is TRBV2 and J usage is TRBJ2-4, with 10 nucleotides matching TRBD2. The CDR3 runs 17 residues. Germline V gives CDR1 SNHLY, CDR2 FYNNEI. J gave up 0 bases and V 4 bases, and 6 bases lay outside the gene matches. CDR3 bases: TGTGCCAGCAGTGCAGGACTAGCGGTACTAGCCAAAAACATTCAGTACTTC. Translating it yields CASSAGLAVLAKNIQYF.

The chain combines TRBV5-6 with TRBJ2-5; 8 nucleotides line up with TRBD1. Germline V gives CDR1 SGHDT, CDR2 YYEEEE. The CDR3 consists of 14 residues. Germline trimming cut 6 bases from V and 5 bases from J; bases unmatched to any gene: 9. CDR3 sequence: CASIPWTGIETQYF. Here the CDR3 DNA reads TGTGCCAGCATCCCCTGGACAGGGATTGAGACCCAGTACTTC. Full variable domain (remainder filled in from reference TRBV5-6 and TRBJ2-5): DAGVTQSPTHLIKTRGQQVTLRCSPKSGHDTVSWYQQALGQGPQFIFQYYEEEERQRGNFPDRFSGHQFPNYSSELNVNALLLGDSALYLCASIPWTGIETQYFGPGTRLLVL.

J is TRBJ2-3 and V is TRBV19; D not resolved. The CDR3 is 12 amino acids. Germline V gives CDR1 LNHDA, CDR2 SQIVND (reference sequence). The V end was cut by 6 bases, the J end by 0 bases, with 4 bases between. CDR3 in DNA: TGTGCCAGTAGCCAAAGCACAGATACGCAGTATTTT. Protein product: CASSQSTDTQYF.

The chain uses TRBV7-9 and TRBJ2-1, with D tentatively TRBD2 (6 bases). Per the germline V gene, CDR1 is SEHNR and CDR2 is FQNEAQ (reference sequence). This CDR3 spans 15 amino acids. Between the trimmed V and J ends, which lost 4 bases and 5 bases, there was a span of 15 bases. CDR3 residues: CASSYREEGDNEQFF. For the CDR3, the DNA is TGTGCCAGCAGCTACAGAGAGGAGGGCGACAATGAGCAGTTCTTC.

V usage is TRBV10-1 and J usage is TRBJ2-3; 10 bases agree with TRBD1. Germline V gives CDR1 WNHNN, CDR2 SYGVQD (reference sequence). V dropped 6 bases and J dropped 3; count of bases not matched to a gene: 6. The CDR3 length is 15 residues. For the CDR3, the DNA is TGCGCCAGCAGCGTCGGGACAGGGGCGACAGATACGCAGTATTTT. As protein: CASSVGTGATDTQYF.

CDR3: CASSPPEGVKGYTF. CDR3 DNA sequence: TGTGCCAGCTCACCACCAGAGGGTGTGAAGGGCTACACCTTC. This chain uses TRBV18 with TRBJ1-2; D call uncertain. The CDR3 consists of 14 residues. V lost 0 bases, J lost 8 bases, and 13 bases lay in between. Germline V gene data show CDR1 as KGHSH and CDR2 as LQKENI.

The chain couples TRBV4-1 to TRBJ2-7; 9 bases match TRBD1. CDR1 and CDR2 (germline): MGHRA, YSYEKL. The CDR3 consists of 13 residues. The V gene end was trimmed by 3 bases and the J gene end by 7 bases; junction bases not matched to a gene: 4. CDR3 nucleotide sequence: TGCGCCAGCAGCCACCTGACAGGGGGGGAGCAGTACTTC. Residues: CASSHLTGGEQYF.

This clone has just a few counts. This chain joins TRBV5-1 and TRBJ1-6; possibly TRBD1 for D (5 bases). CDR1 and CDR2 (germline): SGHRS, YFSETQ. The CDR3 runs to 14 residues. Deletions cut 4 bases from V and 8 bases from J, with 13 bases between. The CDR3 DNA reads TGCGCCAGCAGCGCAGACAGCCTGTATTCACCCCTCCACTTT. Amino acid sequence: CASSADSLYSPLHF.

J is TRBJ2-7 and V is TRBV6-1; a weak D match, TRBD1 (6 bases). Per the germline V gene, CDR1 is MNHNS and CDR2 is SASEGT. V lost 2 bases and J 2 bases, leaving 10 bases between the germline ends. CDR3 length: 14 residues. CDR3 loop: CASSERDITYEQYF. In DNA form, the CDR3 reads TGTGCCAGCAGTGAAAGGGACATAACCTACGAGCAGTACTTC.

The rearrangement links TRBV4-1 to TRBJ1-1, with TRBD1 identical over 9 bases. V dropped 2 bases and J dropped 4; count of bases not matched to a gene: 8. CDR3 size: 16 residues. The germline V gene encodes CDR1 MGHRA and CDR2 YSYEKL. The CDR3 is CASSQRGQGTSTEAFF. CDR3 sequence (DNA): TGCGCCAGCAGCCAAAGGGGACAGGGTACGAGCACTGAAGCTTTCTTT.

The chain has TRBV5-3 and TRBJ1-2, with TRBD1 matching over 7 bases. TRBV5-3 is treated as an ORF (open reading frame) with a function not yet certain. The CDR3 extends over 14 amino acids. The ends lost 6 bases at V and 3 bases at J; junction bases unmatched: 8. The CDR3 protein is CARNPCRGDYGYTF. CDR3 in DNA: TGTGCCAGAAACCCGTGCAGGGGGGACTATGGCTACACCTTC.

The chain combines TRBV9 with TRBJ2-3, with D perhaps TRBD2 (6 bases). Trimming stripped 4 bases from V and 4 bases from J, with 10 bases between. The CDR3 runs 13 residues. Per the germline V gene, CDR1 is SGDLS and CDR2 is YYNGEE. The CDR3 sequence is CASSFRLADTQYF. The CDR3 bases are TGTGCCAGCAGCTTCCGACTAGCAGATACGCAGTATTTT.

This clone was seen only once. This chain links TRBV18 with TRBJ2-3; TRBD2 matches at 13 bases. Germline CDR1 is KGHSH and CDR2 is LQKENI. V gave up 3 bases and J gave up 7 bases; unmatched junction bases: 7. CDR3 size: 16 residues. CDR3 DNA sequence: TGTGCCAGCTCACCGTGGACTAGCGGGAGTTTTTATACGCAGTATTTT. Protein sequence: CASSPWTSGSFYTQYF. Complete variable domain (other parts from reference TRBV18 and TRBJ2-3): NAGVMQNPRHLVRRRGQEARLRCSPMKGHSHVYWYRQLPEEGLKFMVYLQKENIIDESGMPKERFSAEFPKEGPSILRIQQVVRGDSAAYFCASSPWTSGSFYTQYFGPGTRLTVL.

The rearrangement joins TRBV7-9 to TRBJ2-5; tentatively, D is TRBD1 or TRBD2 (7 bases each). The CDR3 covers 16 residues. The germline V and J ends were trimmed by 5 bases and 4 bases, with 20 bases remaining between them. Germline assignment: CDR1 SEHNR and CDR2 FQNEAQ (reference sequence). This chain's CDR3 is CASSKDRAPGGETQYF. CDR3 sequence (DNA): TGTGCCAGCAGCAAAGACAGGGCCCCGGGGGGAGAGACCCAGTACTTC.

The rearrangement joins TRBV7-9 to TRBJ2-3; 11 bases line up with TRBD2. This CDR3 is 17 amino acids long. The germline CDR1 and CDR2 sequences are SEHNR and FQNEAQ (reference sequence). V lost 5 bases, J lost 0 bases, and 7 bases stayed unmatched. The CDR3 bases are TGTGCCAGCAGCCTCCTAGCGGGGGGACGAAGCACAGATACGCAGTATTTT. Translated, it gives CASSLLAGGRSTDTQYF.

The CDR3 reads CASSSRDLYTEAFF. CDR3 DNA sequence: TGTGCCAGCAGTTCCAGGGATCTTTACACTGAAGCTTTCTTT. This rearrangement joins TRBV6-6 to TRBJ1-1; D possibly corresponds to TRBD1 (5 bases). V lost 4 bases and J 3 bases, leaving 12 bases between the germline ends. Germline V gene sequence: CDR1 MNHNY, CDR2 SVGAGI (reference sequence). CDR3 length: 14 amino acids.

This sequence joins TRBV28 and TRBJ1-1, with 10 bases identical to TRBD1. The CDR3 spans 13 residues. The V and J ends lost 4 bases and 7 bases, in that order; junction bases with no gene match: 3. Germline V gene data show CDR1 as MDHEN and CDR2 as SYDVKM. CDR3 protein: CASSWDRGIEAFF. In DNA, the CDR3 is TGTGCCAGCAGTTGGGACAGGGGAATTGAAGCTTTCTTT.

The chain carries TRBV27 and TRBJ2-2, with 9 bases lining up with TRBD1. This CDR3 region has 13 residues. Losses at the gene ends were 2 bases for V and 12 bases for J; bases not matched to a gene: 4. From germline, CDR1 is MNHEY and CDR2 SMNVEV (reference sequence). In nucleotides, the CDR3 is TGTGCCAGCAGTTTAGGGACAGGGTCGAAGCTGTTTTTT. As protein: CASSLGTGSKLFF.

This rearrangement joins TRBV19 to TRBJ1-3; D unresolved. Looked up from germline, CDR1 is LNHDA and CDR2 is SQIVND (reference sequence). V was shortened by 2 bases and J by 1 base, with 12 bases between the two germline ends. CDR3 length: 16 amino acids. The CDR3 is CASSITLRSSGNTIYF. The CDR3, as DNA: TGTGCCAGTAGTATAACTCTACGGTCTTCTGGAAACACCATATATTTT.

This clone has only one observation. The chain has TRBV4-2 and TRBJ2-2; the D is unclear. V gave up 0 bases and J gave up 5 bases, with 19 bases separating them. CDR1 is LGHNA, CDR2 YNFKEQ, per germline. The CDR3 contains 18 residues. The CDR3 DNA reads as TGTGCCAGCAGCCAAGATAAAACTACCAGACCTTCAACCGGGGAGCTGTTTTTT. The encoded protein is CASSQDKTTRPSTGELFF.

This sequence joins TRBV5-4 and TRBJ2-1, with 10 bases identical to TRBD1. Germline-derived CDR1 and CDR2 are SGHNT and YYREEE (reference sequence). V shed 3 bases and J 6 bases; nucleotides not matched to a gene: 3. The CDR3 covers 14 residues. CDR3 coding DNA: TGTGCCAGCAGCTCGGGGACAGGGGCCAATGAGCAGTTCTTC. Protein product: CASSSGTGANEQFF. Using reference TRBV5-4 and TRBJ2-1 for the parts outside the CDR3, the full variable domain is ETGVTQSPTHLIKTRGQQVTLRCSSQSGHNTVSWYQQALGQGPQFIFQYYREEENGRGNFPPRFSGLQFPNYSSELNVNALELDDSALYLCASSSGTGANEQFFGPGTRLTVL.